The next 7 T cell receptor beta chains were all read from a single sample in a study of OX40 agonist ivuxolimab in advanced cancers. Sequencing used immunoSEQ multiplex PCR; TCRdb keeps in-frame clones, though not all of them. The sample has fewer than 85,000 clones, roughly 90% seen once. Sequencing used CD4+ or CD8+ T cells sorted from blood, obtained in a trial of the OX40 agonist ivuxolimab. Receptors originate from an adult with an advanced solid tumor such as melanoma, head and neck, liver or kidney cancer.

The chain uses TRBV5-1 and TRBJ2-1; 9 bases line up with TRBD2. V lost 5 bases to trimming and J lost 0 bases; unmatched junction nucleotides: 6. The germline gives CDR1 SGHRS, CDR2 YFSETQ. This CDR3 has 16 amino acids. CDR3 loop: CASRLAGLSSYNEQFF. CDR3 DNA: TGCGCCAGCAGACTAGCGGGCCTGAGCTCCTACAATGAGCAGTTCTTC.

The genes are TRBV21-1 and TRBJ2-4; TRBD2, the table's D call, lacks a check against the DNA. TRBV21-1 is tagged as a pseudogene. This CDR3 is 19 amino acids long. The CDR3 here is CASSKGILAGGQAKNIQYF. DNA of the CDR3: TGTGCCAGCAGCAAAGGGATACTAGCGGGAGGGCAAGCCAAAAACATTCAGTACTTC.

The chain joins TRBV6-9 to TRBJ1-2; a weak D match, TRBD1 (5 bases). CDR3 length: 14 residues. Between the trimmed V and J ends, which lost 3 bases and 2 bases, there was a span of 10 bases. CDR1 MNHGY and CDR2 SVAAGI come from the germline V gene. In DNA, the CDR3 is TGTGCCAGCAGTTACCGGACAAGGAACTATGGCTACACCTTC. Residues: CASSYRTRNYGYTF.

The chain has TRBV4-1 and TRBJ1-6; perhaps TRBD1 as D (6 bases). This CDR3 is 19 amino acids long. Germline CDR1 reads MGHRA; CDR2 reads YSYEKL. Trimming took off 0 bases at V and 0 bases at J, with 15 bases between the two ends. As DNA, the CDR3 is TGCGCCAGCAGCCAAGACCCGGGACACCTCAGCTCCTATAATTCACCCCTCCACTTT. It yields the protein CASSQDPGHLSSYNSPLHF.

The gene calls are TRBV5-1 and TRBJ1-6; the D gene is possibly TRBD1 (6 bases). CDR1 is SGHRS and CDR2 is YFSETQ in the germline V gene. The V end was cut by 5 bases, the J end by 5 bases, with 11 bases between. This CDR3 is 14 amino acids long. This chain's CDR3 is CASRSWTDNSPLHF. CDR3 DNA: TGCGCCAGCAGGAGCTGGACAGATAATTCACCCCTCCACTTT. Drawing the rest from reference TRBV5-1 and TRBJ1-6, the complete variable domain is KAGVTQTPRYLIKTRGQQVTLSCSPISGHRSVSWYQQTPGQGLQFLFEYFSETQRNKGNFPGRFSGRQFSNSRSEMNVSTLELGDSALYLCASRSWTDNSPLHFGNGTRLTVT.

This chain links TRBV2 with TRBJ1-6; D perhaps matches TRBD1 (5 bases). The germline gives CDR1 SNHLY, CDR2 FYNNEI. Trimming removed 7 bases at V and 9 bases at J, with 19 bases between. The length of the CDR3 is 15 residues. The chain's CDR3 is CASNRRGAESSPLHF. CDR3 coding DNA: TGTGCCAGCAATCGCCGAGGGGCGGAGAGTTCACCCCTCCACTTT.

This clone was seen once. The rearrangement uses TRBV12-1 and TRBJ2-3; the table calls TRBD2, which could not be checked here. TRBV12-1 corresponds to a pseudogene. The CDR3 is 15 residues long. CDR3 region: CASSTGTSLPDTQYF. In DNA, the CDR3 is TGTGCCAGCAGCACGGGGACTAGCCTGCCAGATACGCAGTATTTT.